The following is a T cell receptor beta chain sequence with its context. Its antigen remains unidentified. Alongside a J-beta primer mix, a sample-barcoded 5' primer served in a second PCR lasting about 6 to 11 cycles. Every cDNA molecule bore a tag from a template-switch adaptor containing 12 random nucleotides. TCRdb reprocessed the 5' RACE reads via MiXCR and lists one record per CDR3 protein. The table shows around 1,000,000 distinct CDR3 sequences, with almost 25% occurring only once. These data are taken from a study of blood T cells in healthy people across ages. The CDR3 loop spans 14 amino acids. V lost 4 bases and J lost 0, with 9 bases in between. Germline-derived CDR1 and CDR2 are SEHNR and FQNEAQ (reference sequence). The study, taken as a whole, reports: Across samples, TCR beta diversity tracked strongly with naive T cell percentage. TCR beta diversity per million T cells fell roughly linearly with age.

This sample was shared with a second study, whose subject was T cells of mothers and their children. As reported in that work: Similar thymic selection effects on TCR recombination output appear in pairs, both related and unrelated.

Sequenced material: blood. This clonotype was obtained from a girl aged 2-10 years in good health. The chain joins TRBV7-9 to TRBJ2-5, with D perhaps assigned TRBD1 or TRBD2 (5 bases each). The CDR3 loop reads CASSSRDDQETQYF. The DNA of the CDR3 is TGTGCCAGCAGCTCAAGGGACGACCAAGAGACCCAGTACTTC.